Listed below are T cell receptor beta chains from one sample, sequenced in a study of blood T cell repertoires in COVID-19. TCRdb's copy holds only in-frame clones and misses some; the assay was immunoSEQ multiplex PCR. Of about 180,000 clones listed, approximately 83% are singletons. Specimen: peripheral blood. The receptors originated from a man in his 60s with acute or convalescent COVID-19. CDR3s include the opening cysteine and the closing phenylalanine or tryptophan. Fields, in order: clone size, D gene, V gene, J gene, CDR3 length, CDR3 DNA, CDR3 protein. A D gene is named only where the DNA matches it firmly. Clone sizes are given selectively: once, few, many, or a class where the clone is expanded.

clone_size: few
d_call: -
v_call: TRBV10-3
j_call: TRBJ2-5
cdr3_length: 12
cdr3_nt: TGTGCCATCGGGAGATCTCAGGAGACCCAGTACTTC
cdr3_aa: CAIGRSQETQYF

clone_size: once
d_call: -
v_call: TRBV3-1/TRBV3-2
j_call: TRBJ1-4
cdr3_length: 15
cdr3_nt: TGTGCCAGCAGCCAAGGAATCTCAGACAGTGAAAAACTGTTTTTT
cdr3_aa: CASSQGISDSEKLFF

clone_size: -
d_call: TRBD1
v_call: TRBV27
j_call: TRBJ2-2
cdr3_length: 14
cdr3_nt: TGTGCCAGCAGTACCGACAGGGGTACCGGGGAGCTGTTTTTT
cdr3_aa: CASSTDRGTGELFF

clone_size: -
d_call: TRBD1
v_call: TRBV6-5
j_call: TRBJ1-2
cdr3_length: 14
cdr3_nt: TGTGCCAGCAGTTACTCGGACAGGGTGGATGGCTACACCTTC
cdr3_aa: CASSYSDRVDGYTF

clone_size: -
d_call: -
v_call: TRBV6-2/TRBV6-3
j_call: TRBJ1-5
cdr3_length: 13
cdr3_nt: TGTGCCAGCAGTTTCCCCCCCAGTCAGCCCCAGCATTTT
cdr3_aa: CASSFPPSQPQHF

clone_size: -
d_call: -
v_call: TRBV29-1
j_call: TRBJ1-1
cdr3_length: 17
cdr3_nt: TGCAGCGGAACGAGATTTGCGGGGCGCATGGGGAACACTGAAGCTTTCTTT
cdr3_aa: CSGTRFAGRMGNTEAFF

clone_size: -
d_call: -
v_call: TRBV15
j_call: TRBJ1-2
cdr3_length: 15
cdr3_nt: TGTGCCACCAGCAGAGGGCAGGGCGAGAACTATGGCTACACCTTC
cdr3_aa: CATSRGQGENYGYTF

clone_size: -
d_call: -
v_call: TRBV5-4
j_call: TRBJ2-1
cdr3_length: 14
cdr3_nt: TGTGCCAGCACATCCGGGTTCTCTTACAATGAGCAGTTCTTC
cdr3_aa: CASTSGFSYNEQFF

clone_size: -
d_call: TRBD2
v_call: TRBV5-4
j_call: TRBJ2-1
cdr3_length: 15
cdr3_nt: TGTGCCAGCAGCTTGGGAGCGGGAGGGTACAATGGGCAGTTCTTC
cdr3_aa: CASSLGAGGYNGQFF

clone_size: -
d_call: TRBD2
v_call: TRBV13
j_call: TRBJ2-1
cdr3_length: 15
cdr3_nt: TGTGCCAGCAGCTTAGGGGTTAGCGGGAACAATGAGCAGTTCTTC
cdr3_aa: CASSLGVSGNNEQFF

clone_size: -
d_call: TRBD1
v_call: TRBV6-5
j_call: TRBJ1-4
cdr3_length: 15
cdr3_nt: TGTGCCAGCACAGCGGGACAGGGAGCTAATGAAAAACTGTTTTTT
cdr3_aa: CASTAGQGANEKLFF

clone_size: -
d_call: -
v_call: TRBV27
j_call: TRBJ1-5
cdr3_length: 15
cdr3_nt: TGTGCCAGCAGTTCAGCAGGGATGGGCAATCAGCCCCAGCATTTT
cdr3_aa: CASSSAGMGNQPQHF

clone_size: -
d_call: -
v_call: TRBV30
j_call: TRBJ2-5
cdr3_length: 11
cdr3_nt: TGTGCCTGGACAAGTCGGGAGACCCAGTACTTC
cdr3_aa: CAWTSRETQYF

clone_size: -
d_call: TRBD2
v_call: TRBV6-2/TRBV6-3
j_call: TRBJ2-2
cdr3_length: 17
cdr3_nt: TGTGCCAGCAGTTACTCGCCCGGGAGGGGGAACACCGGGGAGCTGTTTTTT
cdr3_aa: CASSYSPGRGNTGELFF

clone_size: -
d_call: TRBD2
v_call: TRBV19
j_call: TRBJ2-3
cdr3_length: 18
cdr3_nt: TGTGCCAGTAGTATGGCGGGACTAGCGGCTTCTAGCACAGATACGCAGTATTTT
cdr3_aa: CASSMAGLAASSTDTQYF

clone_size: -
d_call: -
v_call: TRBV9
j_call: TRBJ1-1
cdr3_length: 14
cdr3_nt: TGTGCCAGCACCTTGGGAGGAATGAACACTGAAGCTTTCTTT
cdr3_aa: CASTLGGMNTEAFF

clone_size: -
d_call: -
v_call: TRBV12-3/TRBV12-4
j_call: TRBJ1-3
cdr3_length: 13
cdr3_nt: TGTGCCAGCAGTGACTATATAGGAAACACCATATATTTT
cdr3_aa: CASSDYIGNTIYF

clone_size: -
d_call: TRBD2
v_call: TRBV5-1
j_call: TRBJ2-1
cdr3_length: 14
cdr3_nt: TGCGCCAGCAGTACCGTGTTAGCGGGAGATGAGCAGTTCTTC
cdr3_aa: CASSTVLAGDEQFF

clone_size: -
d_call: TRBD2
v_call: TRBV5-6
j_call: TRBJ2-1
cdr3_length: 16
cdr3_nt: TGTGCCAGCAGCCCGACTACTAGCGGGAGTTACAATGAGCAGTTCTTC
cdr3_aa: CASSPTTSGSYNEQFF

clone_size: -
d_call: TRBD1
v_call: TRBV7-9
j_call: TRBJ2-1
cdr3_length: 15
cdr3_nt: TGTGCCAGCAGCGTTACCGGACAGGGGGCTCGGGAGCAGTTCTTC
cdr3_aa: CASSVTGQGAREQFF

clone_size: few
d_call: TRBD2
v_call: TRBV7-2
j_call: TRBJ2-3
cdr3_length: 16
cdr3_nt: TGTGCCAGCAGCCCCTGGGCGGGAGTTAGCACAGATACGCAGTATTTT
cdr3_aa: CASSPWAGVSTDTQYF

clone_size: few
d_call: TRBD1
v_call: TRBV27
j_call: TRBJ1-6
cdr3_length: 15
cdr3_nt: TGTGCCAGCAGTTTGATTGGGCAGGGGGGCTCACCCCTCCACTTT
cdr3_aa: CASSLIGQGGSPLHF

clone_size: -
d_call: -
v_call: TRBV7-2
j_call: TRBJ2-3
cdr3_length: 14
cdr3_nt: TGTGCCAGCAGCTCAGGTTCAGGGGGGGATACGCAGTATTTT
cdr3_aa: CASSSGSGGDTQYF

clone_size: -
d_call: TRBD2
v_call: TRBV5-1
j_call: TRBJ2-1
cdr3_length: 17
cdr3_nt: TGCGCCAGCAGCTTGGTAGGGACTAGCCGCACCTACAATGAGCAGTTCTTC
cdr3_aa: CASSLVGTSRTYNEQFF

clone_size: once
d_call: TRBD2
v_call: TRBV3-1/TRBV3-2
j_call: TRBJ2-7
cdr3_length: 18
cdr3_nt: TGTGCCAGCAGCCATAAAAGACCCCTAGCGGGAGCTGCCCACGAGCAGTACTTC
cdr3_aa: CASSHKRPLAGAAHEQYF

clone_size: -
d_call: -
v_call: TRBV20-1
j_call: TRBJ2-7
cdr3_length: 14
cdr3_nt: TGCAGTGCTAGTGGCGCTACGGACTACTACGAGCAGTACTTC
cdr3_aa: CSASGATDYYEQYF

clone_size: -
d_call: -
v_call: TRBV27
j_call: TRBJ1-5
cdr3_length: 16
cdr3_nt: TGTGCCAGCAGCCGACAGCCACCACCTCCCCCTCAGCCCCAGCATTTT
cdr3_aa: CASSRQPPPPPQPQHF

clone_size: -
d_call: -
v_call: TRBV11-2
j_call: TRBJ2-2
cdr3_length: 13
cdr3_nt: TGTGCCAGCCGGGCTTCAGGGGTCGGGGAGCTGTTTTTT
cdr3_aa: CASRASGVGELFF

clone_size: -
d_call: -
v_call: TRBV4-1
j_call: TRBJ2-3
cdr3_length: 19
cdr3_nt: TGCGCCAGCAGCCCCCTAGGGGGTAGCCTTCCCACCTTCACAGATACGCAGTATTTT
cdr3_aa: CASSPLGGSLPTFTDTQYF

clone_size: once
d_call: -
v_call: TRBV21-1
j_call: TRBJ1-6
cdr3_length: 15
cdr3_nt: TGTGCCAGCAGCAGAGGACAACCCTGCCGTGGGTCCCTCCACTTT
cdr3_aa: CASSRGQPCRGSLHF

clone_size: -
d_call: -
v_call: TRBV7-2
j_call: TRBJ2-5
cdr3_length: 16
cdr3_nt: TGTGCCAGCAGCTTAACAGGGGGGGTCAGGCAAGAGACCCAGTACTTC
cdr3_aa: CASSLTGGVRQETQYF

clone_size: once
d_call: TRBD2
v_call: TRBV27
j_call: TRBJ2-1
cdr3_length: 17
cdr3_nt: TGTGCCAGCAGCCTCTCACTAGCGGGAAGCTCCTACAATGAGCAGTTCTTC
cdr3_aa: CASSLSLAGSSYNEQFF

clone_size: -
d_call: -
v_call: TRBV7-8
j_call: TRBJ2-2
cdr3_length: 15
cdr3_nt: TGTGCCAGCAGCTTAGACCGGACAGACACCGGGGAGCTGTTTTTT
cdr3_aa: CASSLDRTDTGELFF

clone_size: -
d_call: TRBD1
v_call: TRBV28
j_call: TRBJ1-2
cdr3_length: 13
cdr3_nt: TGTGCCAGCAGTTTTGGACAGGGGACGGGCTACACCTTC
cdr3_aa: CASSFGQGTGYTF

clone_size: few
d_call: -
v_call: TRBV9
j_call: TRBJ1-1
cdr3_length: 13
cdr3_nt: TGTGCCAGCAGCGCAGGGGCGGACACTGAAGCTTTCTTT
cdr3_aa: CASSAGADTEAFF

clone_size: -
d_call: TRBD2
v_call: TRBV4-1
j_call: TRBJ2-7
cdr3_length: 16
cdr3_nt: TGCGCCAGCAGCCAAGAACGGACTAGCGGGAGAATCGAGCAGTACTTC
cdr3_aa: CASSQERTSGRIEQYF

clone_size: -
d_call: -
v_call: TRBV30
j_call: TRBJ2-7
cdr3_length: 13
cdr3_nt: TGTGCCTGGAGTGTGGGACTCGGTGGCGAGCAGTACTTC
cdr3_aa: CAWSVGLGGEQYF

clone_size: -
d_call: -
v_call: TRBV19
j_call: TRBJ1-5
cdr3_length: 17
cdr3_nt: TGTGCCAGTAGTATAGATACGGCAGCGCTTAGCAATCAGCCCCAGCATTTT
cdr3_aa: CASSIDTAALSNQPQHF

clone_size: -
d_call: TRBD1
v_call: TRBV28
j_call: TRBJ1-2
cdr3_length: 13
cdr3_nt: TGTGCCAGCAGTTGGGGGACAGACTATGGCTACACCTTC
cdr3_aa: CASSWGTDYGYTF

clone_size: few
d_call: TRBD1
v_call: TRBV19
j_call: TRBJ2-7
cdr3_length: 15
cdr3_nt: TGTGCCAGTAGTACTCCGGGACAGGGGGCAACCGAGCAGTACTTC
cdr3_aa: CASSTPGQGATEQYF

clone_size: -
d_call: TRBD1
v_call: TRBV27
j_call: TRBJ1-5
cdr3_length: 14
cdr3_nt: TGTGCCAGCAGTCAGTGGACAGGGGCAGGACCCCAGCATTTT
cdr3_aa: CASSQWTGAGPQHF

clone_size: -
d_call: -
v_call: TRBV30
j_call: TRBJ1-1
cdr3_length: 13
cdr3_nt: TGTGCCTGTACACAGGGTCTGAACACTGAAGCTTTCTTT
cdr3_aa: CACTQGLNTEAFF

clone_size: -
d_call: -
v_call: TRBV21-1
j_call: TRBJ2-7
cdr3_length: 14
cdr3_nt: TGTGCCAGCAGCAAAGAGAACAGTCCCTACGAGCAGTACTTC
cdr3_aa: CASSKENSPYEQYF

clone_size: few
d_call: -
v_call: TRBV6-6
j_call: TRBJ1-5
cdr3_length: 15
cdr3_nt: TGTGCCAGCAGTTACCCAGGCCATAGCAATCAGCCCCAGCATTTT
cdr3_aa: CASSYPGHSNQPQHF

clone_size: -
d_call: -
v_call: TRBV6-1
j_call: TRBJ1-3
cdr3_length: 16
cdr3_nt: TGTGCCAGCAGTGAACTGTACAGTTCTTCTGGAAACACCATATATTTT
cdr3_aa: CASSELYSSSGNTIYF

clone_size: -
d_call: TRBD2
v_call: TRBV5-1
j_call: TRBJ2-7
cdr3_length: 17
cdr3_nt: TGCGCCAGCAGCTTGGAGGGGCCTAGCGGGAGCTCCTACGAGCAGTACTTC
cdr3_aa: CASSLEGPSGSSYEQYF

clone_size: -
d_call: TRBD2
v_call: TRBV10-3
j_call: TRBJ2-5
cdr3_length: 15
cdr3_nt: TGTGCCATCAGTGAGTCCGCTAGCGGGGGGTCTACCCAGTACTTC
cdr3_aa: CAISESASGGSTQYF

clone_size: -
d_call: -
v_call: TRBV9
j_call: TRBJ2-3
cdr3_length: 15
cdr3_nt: TGTGCCAGCAGCCCCCGACTAGGGGCGGGGCATACGCAGTATTTT
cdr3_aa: CASSPRLGAGHTQYF

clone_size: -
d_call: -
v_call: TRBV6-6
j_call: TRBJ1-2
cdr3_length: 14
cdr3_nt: TGTGCCAGCAGTTACTCCCAGGGAGGCGTTGACTACACCTTC
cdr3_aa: CASSYSQGGVDYTF

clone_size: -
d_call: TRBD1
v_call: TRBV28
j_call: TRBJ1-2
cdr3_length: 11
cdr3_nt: TGTGCCAGCAGCCCAGGGGGGGGCTACACCTTC
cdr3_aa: CASSPGGGYTF

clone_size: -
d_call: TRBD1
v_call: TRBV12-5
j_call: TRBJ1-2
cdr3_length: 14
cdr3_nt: TGTGCTAGTGGTTTGAGGACAGGGAGCTATGGCTACACCTTC
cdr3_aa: CASGLRTGSYGYTF

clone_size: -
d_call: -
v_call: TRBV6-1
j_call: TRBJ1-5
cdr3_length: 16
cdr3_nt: TGTGCCAGCAGTGAATACGGGGGGAGTAGCAATCAGCCCCAGCATTTT
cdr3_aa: CASSEYGGSSNQPQHF

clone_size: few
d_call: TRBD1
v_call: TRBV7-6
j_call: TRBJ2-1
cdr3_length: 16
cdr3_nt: TGTGCCAGCAGCTGGACCGGGACAGGGGTTTACAATGAGCAGTTCTTC
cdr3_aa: CASSWTGTGVYNEQFF

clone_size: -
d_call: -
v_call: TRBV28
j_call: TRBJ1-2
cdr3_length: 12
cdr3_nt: TGTGCCAGCCACCAAAGCGGGGTTGGCTACACCTTC
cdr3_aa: CASHQSGVGYTF

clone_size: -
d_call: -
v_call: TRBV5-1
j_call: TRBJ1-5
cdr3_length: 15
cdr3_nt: TGCGCCAGCAGCCTGGAAGCAGGGAACAATCAGCCCCAGCATTTT
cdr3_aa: CASSLEAGNNQPQHF